This TCR beta chain emerged from a study of CD8+CD57+ T cells in acquired aplastic anemia. About the study: Yields of DNA that came from sorted CD4+ and CD8+ cells averaged roughly 3 ug.

The study, taken as a whole, reports: Over 25 shared CD8+ CDR3s appeared highly expressed within patients' immunodominant clones. No significant difference in CD8+ Simpson's diversity was found between patients and controls.

The CDR3 contains 17 residues. Germline trimming cut 0 bases from V and 1 base from J; bases unmatched to any gene: 9. CDR1 and CDR2 from the germline V gene are SGHNT and YYREEE (reference sequence). The table lists this clonotype with many counts. Its target is not known. Whoever was chosen for sequencing had shown CD8+CD57+ cell expansion by flow cytometry. Each patient gave a blood sample that was collected before any therapy had been received. The template for TCR beta VDJ and CDR3 sequence profiling was genomic DNA. TCRdb processed the reads anew with MiXCR; each CDR3 protein has one entry. This sample has some 170,000 distinct CDR3 sequences, with roughly 48% found just once.

The V and J genes are TRBV5-4 and TRBJ1-1, with 7 bases matching TRBD1. This TCR derives from a human donor with aplastic anemia. Sequencing input: sorted CD4+, CD8+, or CD8+CD57+ T cells (not recorded which) from PBMCs. CDR3 in DNA: TGTGCCAGCAGCTTGGTAGGAGGACAGGCCGAGAACACTGAAGCTTTCTTT. Protein product: CASSLVGGQAENTEAFF.